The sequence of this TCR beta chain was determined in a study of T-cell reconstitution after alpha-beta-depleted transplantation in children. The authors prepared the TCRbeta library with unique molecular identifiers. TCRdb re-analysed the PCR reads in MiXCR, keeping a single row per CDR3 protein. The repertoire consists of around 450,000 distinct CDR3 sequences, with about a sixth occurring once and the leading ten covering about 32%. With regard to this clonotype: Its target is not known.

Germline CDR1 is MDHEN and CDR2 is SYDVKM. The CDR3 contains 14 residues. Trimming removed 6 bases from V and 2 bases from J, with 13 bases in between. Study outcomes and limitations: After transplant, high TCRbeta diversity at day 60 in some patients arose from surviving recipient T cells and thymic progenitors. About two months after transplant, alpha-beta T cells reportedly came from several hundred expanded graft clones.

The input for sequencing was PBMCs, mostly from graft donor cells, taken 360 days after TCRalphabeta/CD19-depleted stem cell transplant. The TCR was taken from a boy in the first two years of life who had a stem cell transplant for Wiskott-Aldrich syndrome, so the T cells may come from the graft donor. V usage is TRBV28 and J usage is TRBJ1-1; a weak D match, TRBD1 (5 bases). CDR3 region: CASRVVGPNTEAFF. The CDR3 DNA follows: TGTGCCAGCAGAGTGGTGGGACCCAACACTGAAGCTTTCTTT.